This T cell receptor beta chain was retrieved from a study of OX40 agonist ivuxolimab in advanced cancers. Some clones are missing from TCRdb's copy, which holds only in-frame ones; the method was immunoSEQ multiplex PCR. The sample records about 50,000 clones, around 90% being singletons. The study's findings and limits: There was clonal expansion of CD4+ and CD8+ blood T cells by week 6 at 0.1 to 3.0 mg/kg. The average count of expanded clones was higher among CD8+ T cells than among CD4+.

As to this clone: The antigen remains unidentified.

Germline assignment: CDR1 LNHNV and CDR2 YYDKDF (reference sequence). V dropped 0 bases and J dropped 5 bases, with 10 bases sitting between them. CDR3 size: 15 residues. The chain employs TRBV15 and TRBJ1-4; D ambiguous. Here the sequenced sample was CD4+ or CD8+ T cells sorted from blood, taken in a trial of the OX40 agonist ivuxolimab. This clonotype originated in an adult with an advanced solid tumor such as melanoma, head and neck, liver or kidney cancer. The CDR3, as DNA: TGTGCCACCAGCAGAGATTATGTTAGGAATGAAAAACTGTTTTTT. Amino acid sequence: CATSRDYVRNEKLFF.